Ten or more counts support the clone carrying this T cell receptor beta chain. Its antigen remains unknown. This specimen comes from a study of neurological immune-mediated disorders. The overall study: Relapsing-remitting disease affected around 31, and secondary progressive 3, of 34 multiple sclerosis patients.

The cDNA came from 5'RACE with 10-nucleotide random UMIs. In TCRdb, the 5' RACE reads were re-called with MiXCR into one record per CDR3 protein. Among roughly 76,000 distinct CDR3 sequences listed, 2.5% to 3.5% were seen once. Findings and limits, study-wide: When the repertoires were grouped phylogenetically, those of 18 of the 34 multiple sclerosis patients came together in a single cluster of related CDR3 sequences, which points to a possible repertoire-level signature.

CDR1 and CDR2 (germline): SGHRS, YFSETQ. V was trimmed by 1 base and J by 5 bases, leaving 13 bases between them. CDR3 length: 14 residues. The chain employs TRBV5-1 and TRBJ2-7, with D possibly TRBD1 on 6 matching bases. This clonotype was obtained from a woman aged 50 to 65 with multiple sclerosis. What was sequenced was PBMCs. The CDR3 is CASSLYSAGDEQYF. In DNA form, the CDR3 reads TGCGCCAGCAGCTTGTACAGCGCAGGGGACGAGCAGTACTTC.